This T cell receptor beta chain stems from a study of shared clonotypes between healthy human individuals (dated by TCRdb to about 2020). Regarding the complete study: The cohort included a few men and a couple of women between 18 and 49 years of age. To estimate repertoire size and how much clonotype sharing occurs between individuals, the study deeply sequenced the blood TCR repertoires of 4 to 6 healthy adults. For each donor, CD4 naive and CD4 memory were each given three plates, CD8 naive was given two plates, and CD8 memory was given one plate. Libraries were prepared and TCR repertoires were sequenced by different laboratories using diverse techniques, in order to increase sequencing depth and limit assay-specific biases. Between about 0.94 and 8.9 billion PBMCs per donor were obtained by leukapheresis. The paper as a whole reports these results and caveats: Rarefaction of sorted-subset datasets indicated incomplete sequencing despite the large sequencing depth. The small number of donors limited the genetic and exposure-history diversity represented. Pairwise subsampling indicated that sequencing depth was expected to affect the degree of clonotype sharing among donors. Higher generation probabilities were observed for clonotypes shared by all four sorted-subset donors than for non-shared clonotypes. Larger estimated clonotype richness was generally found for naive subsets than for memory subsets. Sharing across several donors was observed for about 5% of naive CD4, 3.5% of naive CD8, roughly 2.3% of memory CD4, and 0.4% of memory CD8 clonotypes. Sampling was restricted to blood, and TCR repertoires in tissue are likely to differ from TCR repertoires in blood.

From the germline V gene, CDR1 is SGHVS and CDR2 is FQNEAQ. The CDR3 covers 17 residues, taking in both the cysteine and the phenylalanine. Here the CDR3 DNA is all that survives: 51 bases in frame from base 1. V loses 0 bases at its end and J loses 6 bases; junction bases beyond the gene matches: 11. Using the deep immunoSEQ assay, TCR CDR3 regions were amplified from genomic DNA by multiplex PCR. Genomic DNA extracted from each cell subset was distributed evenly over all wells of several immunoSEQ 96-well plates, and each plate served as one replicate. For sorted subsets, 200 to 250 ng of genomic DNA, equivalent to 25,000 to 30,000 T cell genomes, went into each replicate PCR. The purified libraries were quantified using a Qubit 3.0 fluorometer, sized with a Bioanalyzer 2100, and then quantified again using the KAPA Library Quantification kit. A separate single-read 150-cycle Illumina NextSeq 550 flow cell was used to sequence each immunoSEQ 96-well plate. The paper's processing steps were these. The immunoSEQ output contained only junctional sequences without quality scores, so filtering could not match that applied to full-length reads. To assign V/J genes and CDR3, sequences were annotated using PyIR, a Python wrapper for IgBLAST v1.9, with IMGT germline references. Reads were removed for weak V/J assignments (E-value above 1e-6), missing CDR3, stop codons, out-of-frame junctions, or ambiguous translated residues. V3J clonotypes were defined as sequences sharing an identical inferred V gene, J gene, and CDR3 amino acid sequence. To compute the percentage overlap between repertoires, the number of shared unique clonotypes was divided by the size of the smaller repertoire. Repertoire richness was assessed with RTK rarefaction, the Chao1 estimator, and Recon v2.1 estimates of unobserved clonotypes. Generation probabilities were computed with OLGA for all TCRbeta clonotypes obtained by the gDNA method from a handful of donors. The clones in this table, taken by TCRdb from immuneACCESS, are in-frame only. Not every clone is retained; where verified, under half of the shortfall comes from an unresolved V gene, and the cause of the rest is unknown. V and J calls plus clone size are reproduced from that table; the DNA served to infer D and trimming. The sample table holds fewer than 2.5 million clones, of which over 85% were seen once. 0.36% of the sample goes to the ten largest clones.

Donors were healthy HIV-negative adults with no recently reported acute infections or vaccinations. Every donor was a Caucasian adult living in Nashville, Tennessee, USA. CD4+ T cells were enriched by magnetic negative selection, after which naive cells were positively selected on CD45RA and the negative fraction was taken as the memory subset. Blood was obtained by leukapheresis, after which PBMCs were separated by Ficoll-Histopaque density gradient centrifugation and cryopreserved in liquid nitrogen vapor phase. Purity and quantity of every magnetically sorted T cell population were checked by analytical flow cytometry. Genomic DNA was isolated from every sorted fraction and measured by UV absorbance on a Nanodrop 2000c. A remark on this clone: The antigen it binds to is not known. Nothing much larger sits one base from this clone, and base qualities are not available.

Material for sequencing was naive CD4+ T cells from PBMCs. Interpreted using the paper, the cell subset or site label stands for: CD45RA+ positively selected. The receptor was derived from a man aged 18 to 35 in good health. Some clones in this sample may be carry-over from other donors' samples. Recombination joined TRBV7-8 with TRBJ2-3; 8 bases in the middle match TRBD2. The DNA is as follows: TGTGCCAGCAGCTTAGCGCTGCTACGGGAGGGCCGGGATACGCAGTATTTT. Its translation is CASSLALLREGRDTQYF.